A single sample is the source of the 18 T cell receptor beta chains below, sequenced in a study of T-cell memory formation after mild COVID-19. A single record per CDR3 protein comes from TCRdb applying MiXCR to the 5' RACE reads. This sample yields 130,000 to 150,000 distinct CDR3 sequences, of which about 5.5% are seen a single time; 2% to 2.5% belongs to the top ten. Sequenced: PBMCs or a T cell subset sorted from them (not recorded which). The receptors here all came from an adult woman who had mild COVID-19 (a few samples of this study predate the infection). Cell type and time point are not known.

This clonotype was seen at least ten times. The chain employs TRBV6-4 and TRBJ2-6; no clear D. V lost 6 bases and J 1 base, leaving 13 bases between the germline ends. The CDR3 totals 16 residues. The germline gives CDR1 MRHNA, CDR2 SNTAGT. The CDR3 sequence is CASRPLSASGANVLTF. CDR3 nucleotides: TGTGCCAGCAGACCCCTTTCGGCATCTGGGGCCAACGTCCTGACTTTC.

This chain joins TRBV11-2 and TRBJ1-1, with 7 bases aligning to TRBD1. The CDR3 contains 16 residues. Looked up from germline, CDR1 is SGHAT and CDR2 is FQNNGV. The trim removed 5 bases at V and 4 bases at J, leaving 13 bases unmatched. CDR3 residues: CASSKLTGARGTEAFF. Here the CDR3 DNA reads TGTGCCAGCAGCAAACTCACAGGGGCTCGGGGCACTGAAGCTTTCTTT.

This clonotype was recorded at least ten times. The chain employs TRBV5-6 and TRBJ1-2, with a weak D call TRBD1 (6 bases). From germline, CDR1 is SGHDT and CDR2 YYEEEE. The CDR3 is 16 amino acids. Trimming stripped 5 bases from V and 0 bases from J, with 17 bases between. CDR3 coding DNA: TGTGCCAGCAGAAAGCTACAGGGAATAGCTAACTATGGCTACACCTTC. It codes for CASRKLQGIANYGYTF. Full variable domain (rest looked up from reference TRBV5-6 and TRBJ1-2): DAGVTQSPTHLIKTRGQQVTLRCSPKSGHDTVSWYQQALGQGPQFIFQYYEEEERQRGNFPDRFSGHQFPNYSSELNVNALLLGDSALYLCASRKLQGIANYGYTFGSGTRLTVV.

This clonotype was counted only a few times. The J gene is TRBJ2-7, the V gene TRBV2, with D perhaps given as TRBD1 or TRBD2 (5 bases each). CDR3 size: 13 residues. CDR1 is SNHLY, CDR2 FYNNEI, per germline. V lost 5 bases and J 7 bases, leaving 15 bases between the germline ends. In nucleotides, the CDR3 is TGTGCCAGCAGTTCCTACAGCAGGGAGGAGCAGTACTTC. This encodes CASSSYSREEQYF.

This clonotype was detected a few times. The rearrangement uses TRBV18 and TRBJ2-1; 10 nucleotides align to TRBD2. Germline V lookup: CDR1 KGHSH, CDR2 LQKENI. The CDR3 has 15 residues. With 2 bases clipped from V and 6 bases from J, the junction kept 4 bases outside the gene matches. CDR3 nucleotide sequence: TGTGCCAGCTCACCAATAGCGGGAGGTGGCAATGAGCAGTTCTTC. Protein: CASSPIAGGGNEQFF.

This clonotype was seen many times. The chain recombines TRBV12-3 or TRBV12-4 with TRBJ2-1; 9 bases are a match to TRBD2. The CDR3 runs 16 residues. J was trimmed by 4 bases and V by 5 bases; bases with no gene match: 9. CDR3 sequence: CASSHHSGGRYNEQFF. DNA of the CDR3: TGTGCCAGCAGTCACCATAGCGGGGGCCGTTACAATGAGCAGTTCTTC.

This chain joins TRBV4-1 and TRBJ1-4; no clear D gene. Trimming shortened V by 0 bases and J by 2 bases, and 10 bases separated the two germline ends. The CDR3 totals 16 residues. The germline gives CDR1 MGHRA, CDR2 YSYEKL. CDR3 nucleotides: TGCGCCAGCAGCCAAGATTACACGGTCACTAATGAAAAACTGTTTTTT. It encodes CASSQDYTVTNEKLFF.

This rearrangement joins TRBV29-1 to TRBJ1-2; D gene uncertain. The CDR3 is 12 residues long. Germline V gene data show CDR1 as SQVTM and CDR2 as ANQGSEA. V shed 7 bases and J shed 1 base, with 10 bases lying between them. The CDR3 sequence is CSALMGNYGYTF. Here the CDR3 DNA reads TGCAGCGCCCTGATGGGTAACTATGGCTACACCTTC.

This clonotype has only one observation. The chain joins TRBV12-3 or TRBV12-4 to TRBJ1-3, with 8 bases fitting TRBD1. Unmatched junction bases numbered 2, after V lost 1 base and J lost 0 bases. CDR3 size: 16 residues. The CDR3 loop is CASSLGDRISGNTIYF. The CDR3 DNA sequence: TGTGCCAGCAGTTTAGGGGACAGGATCTCTGGAAACACCATATATTTT.

This clonotype was observed a few times. As DNA, the CDR3 is TGTGCCAGTAGTATAGGGGGACGGGTGAACACTGAAGCTTTCTTT. As protein: CASSIGGRVNTEAFF. The gene calls are TRBV19 and TRBJ1-1; tentatively, D is TRBD1 (5 bases). V was shortened by 1 base and J by 0 bases, with 9 bases between the two germline ends. This CDR3 contains 15 residues. Germline CDR1 is LNHDA and CDR2 is SQIVND (reference sequence).

The chain couples TRBV7-2 to TRBJ1-2, with 12 bases identical to TRBD1. V lost 4 bases, J lost 4 bases, and 19 bases stayed unmatched. The CDR3 sequence is 20 residues long. Germline V gene data show CDR1 as SGHTA and CDR2 as FQGNSA. The CDR3 region is CASSYLLGPGQGALTYGYTF. DNA of the CDR3: TGTGCCAGCAGCTACCTGTTGGGGCCGGGACAGGGGGCGTTGACCTATGGCTACACCTTC. The full variable domain, with the rest looked up from reference TRBV7-2 and TRBJ1-2, is GAGVSQSPSNKVTEKGKDVELRCDPISGHTALYWYRQSLGQGLEFLIYFQGNSAPDKSGLPSDRFSAERTGGSVSTLTIQRTQQEDSAVYLCASSYLLGPGQGALTYGYTFGSGTRLTVV.

The chain couples TRBV6-1 to TRBJ2-3; D is uncertain. Germline lookup yields CDR1 MNHNS and CDR2 SASEGT. Trimming removed 1 base from V and 1 base from J, with 6 bases in between. CDR3 length: 14 amino acids. Written as DNA, the CDR3 is TGTGCCAGCAGTGAAGGGCGGCGCACAGATACGCAGTATTTT. Residues: CASSEGRRTDTQYF.

This clonotype was seen ten or more times. The chain has TRBV6-5 and TRBJ2-7; possibly TRBD1 or TRBD2 for D (6 bases each). V lost 6 bases and J lost 7, with 10 bases in between. CDR3 length: 11 amino acids. Germline loops: CDR1 MNHEY, CDR2 SVGAGI. The CDR3 protein is CASRTGREQYF. The CDR3 bases are TGTGCCAGCAGAACAGGGAGGGAGCAGTACTTC.

This clonotype came up many times. This CDR3 is CAWSGSGWREPLYEQYF. The CDR3 nucleotides are TGTGCCTGGAGTGGGAGCGGTTGGCGGGAGCCCCTCTACGAGCAGTACTTC. The chain employs TRBV30 and TRBJ2-7; TRBD2 agrees at 7 bases. From germline, CDR1 is GTSNPN and CDR2 SVGIG (reference sequence). The CDR3 is 17 amino acids. V shed 1 base and J 3 bases; nucleotides not matched to a gene: 15. Full variable domain (rest looked up from reference TRBV30 and TRBJ2-7): SQTIHQWPATLVQPVGSPLSLECTVEGTSNPNLYWYRQAAGRGLQLLFYSVGIGQISSEVPQNLSASRPQDRQFILSSKKLLLSDSGFYLCAWSGSGWREPLYEQYFGPGTRLTVT.

The chain joins TRBV7-9 to TRBJ1-6; D uncertain. CDR3 length equals 14 residues. Germline V lookup: CDR1 SEHNR, CDR2 FQNEAQ (reference sequence). The V gene lost 3 bases and the J gene lost 6 bases, with 9 bases spanning the gap. The CDR3 DNA is TGTGCCAGCAGCTTGGAGGGCTTTAATTCACCCCTCCACTTT. Encoded protein: CASSLEGFNSPLHF.

This clonotype was counted a single time. The V and J genes are TRBV11-2 and TRBJ2-1, with D tentatively TRBD2 (5 bases). From germline, CDR1 is SGHAT and CDR2 FQNNGV. The CDR3 extends over 14 amino acids. Trimming took 3 bases from V and 2 from J, leaving 8 bases between them. In nucleotides, the CDR3 is TGTGCCAGCAGCTTTAAGCGGACCTACAATGAGCAGTTCTTC. Amino acids: CASSFKRTYNEQFF.

This clonotype was found a few times. The rearrangement joins TRBV12-3 or TRBV12-4 to TRBJ2-2, with 8 bases fitting TRBD2. This CDR3 contains 13 residues. V lost 8 bases to trimming and J lost 2 bases; unmatched junction nucleotides: 1. This CDR3 reads CASLAGNTGELFF. The CDR3 region has the DNA TGTGCCAGCCTAGCGGGTAACACCGGGGAGCTGTTTTTT.

In its sample, this clonotype was seen many times. The chain couples TRBV7-8 to TRBJ1-1, with D perhaps TRBD1 (5 bases). The CDR3 runs to 14 residues. Trimming took 3 bases from V and 5 from J, leaving 13 bases between them. Germline V CDR1 and CDR2: SGHVS, FQNEAQ. The chain's CDR3 is CASSFSGGRTEAFF. CDR3 nucleotide sequence: TGTGCCAGCAGCTTTTCCGGGGGAAGGACTGAAGCTTTCTTT. Using reference TRBV7-8 and TRBJ1-1 for the parts outside the CDR3, the full variable domain is GAGVSQSPRYKVAKRGQDVALRCDPISGHVSLFWYQQALGQGPEFLTYFQNEAQLDKSGLPSDRFFAERPEGSVSTLKIQRTQQEDSAVYLCASSFSGGRTEAFFGQGTRLTVV.